Listed here is a single TCR beta chain. The antigen remains undetermined. This sample was included in a study of T cells in localized non-small cell lung cancer. Trimming cost V 6 bases and J 5 bases, with 10 bases left between them. The CDR3 totals 12 residues. Germline CDR1 LNHDA, CDR2 SQIVND (reference sequence). Study results and caveats: Highest T cell clonality was seen in uninvolved adjacent lung, surpassing that measured in tumor. Those with higher blood T cell density had longer overall survival.

The data were produced by immunoSEQ multiplex PCR, yet TCRdb's version contains in-frame clones alone and is incomplete. The table lists around 36,000 clones, under 90% of them singletons. The chain has TRBV19 and TRBJ2-5, with a weak D call TRBD1 (5 bases). The TCR comes from a male donor aged 60 or over with stage II lung adenocarcinoma. Sequenced material: peripheral blood mononuclear cells, taken before any cancer treatment. The CDR3 spells CASRQAGETQYF. The DNA of the CDR3 is TGTGCCAGTAGGCAGGCAGGGGAGACCCAGTACTTC. Full variable domain (rest looked up from reference TRBV19 and TRBJ2-5): DGGITQSPKYLFRKEGQNVTLSCEQNLNHDAMYWYRQDPGQGLRLIYYSQIVNDFQKGDIAEGYSVSREKKESFPLTVTSAQKNPTAFYLCASRQAGETQYFGPGTRLLVL.